Detailed here is one T cell receptor beta chain. The PCR contained 60 Vbeta and 13 Jbeta primers. Data came from immunoSEQ multiplex PCR; TCRdb stores just in-frame clones and leaves some out. The sample lists about 200,000 clones, 75% to 90% seen once, with about 2.6% in the top ten. V lost 3 bases and J 5 bases, leaving 18 bases between the germline ends. Germline lookup yields CDR1 LGHNA and CDR2 YNFKEQ. CDR3 length: 16 amino acids. The data were taken from a study of cytomegalovirus exposure and HLA in healthy donors. This chain uses TRBV4-2 with TRBJ2-3; D remains ambiguous. Sequencing was carried out using PBMCs. The receptor's source is a woman aged 35 to 49 in good health and CMV-seronegative. The CDR3 sequence: CASSQPIQSAEDTQYF. The CDR3 nucleotides read TGTGCCAGCAGCCAGCCGATTCAGTCCGCCGAAGATACGCAGTATTTT.